The 18 T cell receptor beta chains below were found in one sample sequenced in a study of brain T cells in children with intractable seizures. Some clones are missing from TCRdb's copy, which holds only in-frame ones; the method was immunoSEQ multiplex PCR. Among 300,000 to 400,000 clones listed, over 90% were seen once. Sample time point: blood from clinic visit 5 months post-surgery; TSC patient then seizure free. The material sequenced was peripheral blood, taken roughly 5 months after surgery. The origin of the receptors is a boy in the first two years of life with tuberous sclerosis and intractable seizures.

This clone was recorded a few times. The CDR3 sequence: CASSLTGTRGYGYTF. The DNA for the CDR3 is TGTGCCAGCAGCCTTACTGGGACTCGAGGTTATGGCTACACCTTC. The chain has TRBV14 and TRBJ1-2; possible D gene TRBD1, 5 bases. Germline V gene data show CDR1 as SGHDN and CDR2 as FVKESK. There are 15 residues in the CDR3. V lost 4 bases and J lost 5, with 17 bases in between.

The V gene is TRBV6-5, the J gene TRBJ1-1, with D hard to call. This CDR3 region has 14 residues. Trimming took off 8 bases at V and 0 bases at J, with 13 bases between the two ends. Germline-derived CDR1 and CDR2 are MNHEY and SVGAGI. The CDR3 protein is CASGRDLLNTEAFF. In nucleotides, the CDR3 is TGTGCCAGCGGCCGGGATTTATTGAACACTGAAGCTTTCTTT.

The chain employs TRBV5-5 and TRBJ1-1, with D perhaps TRBD1 (6 bases). V was clipped by 1 base and J by 3 bases, with 10 bases between them. The CDR3 length is 14 residues. Per the germline V gene, CDR1 is SGHKS and CDR2 is YYEKEE (reference sequence). CDR3: CASSLSPGDTEAFF. DNA for the CDR3: TGTGCCAGCAGCTTGTCGCCAGGGGACACTGAAGCTTTCTTT.

The chain joins TRBV30 to TRBJ1-2, with 8 bases lining up with TRBD1. The germline CDR1 and CDR2 sequences are GTSNPN and SVGIG (reference sequence). The CDR3 consists of 13 residues. V trimming: 2 bases; J trimming: 4 bases; junction bases outside the gene matches: 3. DNA of the CDR3: TGTGCCTGGAGTCTACAGGGGGGCTATGGCTACACCTTC. This codes for CAWSLQGGYGYTF. Full variable domain (remainder filled in from reference TRBV30 and TRBJ1-2): SQTIHQWPATLVQPVGSPLSLECTVEGTSNPNLYWYRQAAGRGLQLLFYSVGIGQISSEVPQNLSASRPQDRQFILSSKKLLLSDSGFYLCAWSLQGGYGYTFGSGTRLTVV.

This chain joins TRBV5-6 and TRBJ2-2, with D tentatively TRBD2 (5 bases). V was clipped by 1 base and J by 1 base, with 11 bases between them. The CDR3 has 16 residues. CDR1 is SGHDT and CDR2 is YYEEEE in the germline V gene. CDR3 bases: TGTGCCAGCAGCTTGTTTACGGGGAAGAACACCGGGGAGCTGTTTTTT. Translating gives CASSLFTGKNTGELFF.

The gene calls are TRBV7-2 and TRBJ1-2; 7 nucleotides match TRBD1. V lost 3 bases and J lost 5; bases outside the gene matches: 6. The CDR3 has 14 amino acids. Germline V gives CDR1 SGHTA, CDR2 FQGNSA. The CDR3 DNA reads as TGTGCCAGCAGCTTCGGGGACAGTTGGTATGGCTACACCTTC. Translating it yields CASSFGDSWYGYTF.

The chain couples TRBV30 to TRBJ1-1; D not resolved. The CDR3 extends over 9 amino acids. Trimming took off 4 bases at V and 13 bases at J, with 10 bases between the two ends. Germline-derived CDR1 and CDR2 are GTSNPN and SVGIG (reference sequence). For the CDR3, the DNA is TGTGCCTGGACACCGGGTGGTTTCTTT. Translated, it gives CAWTPGGFF. The full variable domain, in which reference TRBV30 and TRBJ1-1 provide the parts outside the CDR3, is SQTIHQWPATLVQPVGSPLSLECTVEGTSNPNLYWYRQAAGRGLQLLFYSVGIGQISSEVPQNLSASRPQDRQFILSSKKLLLSDSGFYLCAWTPGGFFGQGTRLTVV.

The rearrangement links TRBV6-6 to TRBJ2-7; the match to TRBD2 covers 8 bases. In germline, CDR1 is MNHNY, CDR2 SVGAGI (reference sequence). V trimming: 4 bases; J trimming: 5 bases; junction bases outside the gene matches: 10. The CDR3 contains 15 residues. This chain's CDR3 is CASSSRGAGVHEQYF. In nucleotides, the CDR3 is TGTGCCAGCAGTTCCCGGGGAGCGGGGGTCCACGAGCAGTACTTC.

This chain connects TRBV10-3 to TRBJ2-3; TRBD2 agrees at 10 bases. V dropped 8 bases and J dropped 8; count of bases not matched to a gene: 19. This CDR3 is 17 amino acids long. In germline, CDR1 is ENHRY, CDR2 SYGVKD. Here the CDR3 DNA reads TGTGCCATCGGGACCACCCTTTCTAGCGGGAGTTTAGGTACGCAGTATTTT. The encoded protein is CAIGTTLSSGSLGTQYF.

The chain is built from TRBV7-2 and TRBJ1-4; no clear D. Trimming cost V 1 base and J 5 bases, with 11 bases left between them. CDR1 and CDR2 (germline): SGHTA, FQGNSA. This CDR3 has 15 amino acids. In DNA form, the CDR3 reads TGTGCCAGCAGCTTAGTTTCGGGTTCAAATGAAAAACTGTTTTTT. Its translation is CASSLVSGSNEKLFF. The whole variable domain, filled in from reference TRBV7-2 and TRBJ1-4, reads GAGVSQSPSNKVTEKGKDVELRCDPISGHTALYWYRQSLGQGLEFLIYFQGNSAPDKSGLPSDRFSAERTGGSVSTLTIQRTQQEDSAVYLCASSLVSGSNEKLFFGSGTQLSVL.

The gene calls are TRBV30 and TRBJ2-2; the match to TRBD1 covers 7 bases. Germline values: CDR1 GTSNPN, CDR2 SVGIG (reference sequence). J was trimmed by 4 bases and V by 4 bases; bases with no gene match: 6. The CDR3 runs to 14 residues. This chain's CDR3 is CAWTRGQTTGELFF. DNA for the CDR3: TGTGCCTGGACCCGGGGACAGACCACCGGGGAGCTGTTTTTT.

This clone appeared a few times. The rearrangement uses TRBV28 and TRBJ2-7; 13 bases line up with TRBD2. The CDR3 totals 15 residues. The trim removed 3 bases at V and 9 bases at J, leaving 8 bases unmatched. The germline V gene has CDR1 MDHEN and CDR2 SYDVKM. CDR3 nucleotides: TGTGCCAGCAGTTTCCGGGACAGACTAGCGGGAGGGCAGTACTTC. This codes for CASSFRDRLAGGQYF.

This clone was found a few times. This specimen includes other DNA sequences encoding the same CDR3. The chain is built from TRBV5-1 and TRBJ2-5; D remains ambiguous. The CDR3 sequence is 11 residues long. Germline V gene data show CDR1 as SGHRS and CDR2 as YFSETQ. The germline V and J ends were trimmed by 2 bases and 1 base, with 0 bases remaining between them. The CDR3 sequence: CASSFQETQYF. The CDR3 DNA sequence: TGCGCCAGCAGCTTCCAAGAGACCCAGTACTTC.

This chain connects TRBV19 to TRBJ2-2; 8 bases align to TRBD2. The germline CDR1 and CDR2 sequences are LNHDA and SQIVND (reference sequence). Trimming took 5 bases from V and 7 from J; bases not matched to a gene: 12. The CDR3 contains 16 residues. The CDR3 sequence: CASSVSGRGSVGELFF. The CDR3 DNA reads as TGTGCCAGTAGTGTCAGCGGGAGAGGATCGGTCGGGGAGCTGTTTTTT.

The chain carries TRBV11-3 and TRBJ2-1; D is unresolved. Germline CDR1 is SGHNT and CDR2 is YENEEA. CDR3 size: 15 residues. Trimming took 3 bases from V and 0 from J, leaving 9 bases between them. The CDR3 here is CASSLTPSSYNEQFF. For the CDR3, the DNA is TGTGCCAGCAGCTTGACTCCGAGCTCCTACAATGAGCAGTTCTTC.

The chain recombines TRBV7-3 with TRBJ2-3; D gene ambiguous. V dropped 4 bases and J dropped 1 base, with 21 bases sitting between them. The CDR3 contains 18 residues. Germline loops: CDR1 SGHTA, CDR2 FQGTGA. The CDR3 loop is CASSSPKTRALGTDTQYF. CDR3 coding DNA: TGTGCCAGCAGCTCCCCCAAGACTCGAGCTTTGGGCACAGATACGCAGTATTTT.

The chain recombines TRBV19 with TRBJ2-3, with TRBD2 identical over 7 bases. Germline CDR1 and CDR2: LNHDA and SQIVND (reference sequence). Losses at the gene ends were 10 bases for V and 0 bases for J; bases not matched to a gene: 10. This CDR3 spans 15 amino acids. CDR3 bases: TGTGCCACGAATCCTAGCGGCTCTAGCACAGATACGCAGTATTTT. Translating gives CATNPSGSSTDTQYF.

The J gene is TRBJ1-1, the V gene TRBV19; no reliable D call. Between the trimmed V and J ends, which lost 1 base and 5 bases, there was a span of 14 bases. The CDR3 has 15 amino acids. Germline CDR1 is LNHDA and CDR2 is SQIVND (reference sequence). In DNA form, the CDR3 reads TGTGCCAGTAGTATAGTTCCCCAGGTGGGTACTGAAGCTTTCTTT. This gives the protein CASSIVPQVGTEAFF. Variable domain in full (rest from reference TRBV19 and TRBJ1-1): DGGITQSPKYLFRKEGQNVTLSCEQNLNHDAMYWYRQDPGQGLRLIYYSQIVNDFQKGDIAEGYSVSREKKESFPLTVTSAQKNPTAFYLCASSIVPQVGTEAFFGQGTRLTVV.